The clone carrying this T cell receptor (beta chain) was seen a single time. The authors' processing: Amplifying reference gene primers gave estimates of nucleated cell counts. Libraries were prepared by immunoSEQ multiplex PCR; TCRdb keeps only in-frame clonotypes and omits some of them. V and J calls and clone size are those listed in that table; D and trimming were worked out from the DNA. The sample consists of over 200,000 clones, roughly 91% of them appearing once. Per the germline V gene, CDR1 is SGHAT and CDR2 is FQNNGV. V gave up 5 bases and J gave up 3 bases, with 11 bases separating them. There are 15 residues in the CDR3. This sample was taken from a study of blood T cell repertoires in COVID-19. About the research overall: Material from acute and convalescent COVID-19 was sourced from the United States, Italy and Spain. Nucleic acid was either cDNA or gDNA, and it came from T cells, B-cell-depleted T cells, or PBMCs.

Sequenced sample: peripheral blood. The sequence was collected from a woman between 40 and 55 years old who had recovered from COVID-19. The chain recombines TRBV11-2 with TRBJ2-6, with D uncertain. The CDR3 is CASSPRPFGANVLTF. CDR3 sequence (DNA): TGTGCCAGCAGCCCGCGTCCTTTTGGGGCCAACGTCCTGACTTTC.